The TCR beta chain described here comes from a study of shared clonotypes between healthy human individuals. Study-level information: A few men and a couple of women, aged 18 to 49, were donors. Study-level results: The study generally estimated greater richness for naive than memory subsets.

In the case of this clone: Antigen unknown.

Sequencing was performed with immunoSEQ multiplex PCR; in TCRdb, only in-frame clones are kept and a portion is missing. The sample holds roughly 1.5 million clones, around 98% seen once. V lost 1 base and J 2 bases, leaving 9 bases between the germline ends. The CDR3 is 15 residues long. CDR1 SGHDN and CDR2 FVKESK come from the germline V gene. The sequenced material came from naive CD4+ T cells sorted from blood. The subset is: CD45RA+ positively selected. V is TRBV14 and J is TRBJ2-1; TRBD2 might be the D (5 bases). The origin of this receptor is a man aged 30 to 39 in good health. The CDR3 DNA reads TGTGCCAGCAGCCAAGTGATACTAGCCTACAATGAGCAGTTCTTC. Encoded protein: CASSQVILAYNEQFF.